This TCR beta chain was retrieved from a study of identical twins. Of note for this clonotype: Its specificity is not known.

General study findings and limits: Carriage of fewer insertions was seen in abundant cord blood beta clonotypes, whereas memory repertoires showed none. The presence of invariant MAIT and iNKT cells could partly confound analyses of zero-insertion sequences.

The CDR3 contains 18 residues. Germline V gene lookup returns CDR1 MDHEN and CDR2 SYDVKM. V lost 5 bases and J 11 bases, leaving 33 bases between the germline ends. Using its own MiXCR run on the 5' RACE reads, TCRdb lists one record per CDR3 protein. The sample has around 1.7 million distinct CDR3 sequences, roughly 35% seen once. The clonotype was recovered from a newborn girl in good health. The sequenced sample consisted of cord blood. The rearrangement joins TRBV28 to TRBJ2-5; possibly TRBD2 for D (7 bases). CDR3 DNA: TGTGCCAGCAGTCCCAATAGGGGGGTCAGGGGAGGGCACAATGAGCAGTACTTC. Its translation: CASSPNRGVRGGHNEQYF.